These 28 T cell receptor beta chains originate from one sample sequenced in a study of T cell responses to AZD1222 COVID-19 vaccine. TCRdb keeps only in-frame clones here, not all; method: immunoSEQ multiplex PCR. The sample holds about 78,000 clones; about nine tenths are singletons and the top ten take 2.5% to 4%. Material: peripheral blood, obtained 28 days after the second AZD1222 dose. These receptor sequences come from an adult who received the AZD1222 COVID-19 vaccine.

V gene TRBV3-1 (or the pseudogene TRBV3-2) combines with J gene TRBJ1-1, with TRBD1 as a possible D gene (5 bases). The CDR3 totals 12 residues. V was clipped by 4 bases and J by 7 bases, with 10 bases between them. Germline CDR1 reads LGHDT; CDR2 reads YNNKEL (reference sequence). The CDR3 protein is CASSRGALEAFF. CDR3 nucleotide sequence: TGTGCCAGCAGCCGTGGGGCCCTTGAAGCTTTCTTT.

The chain recombines TRBV4-2 with TRBJ2-7; D possibly corresponds to TRBD2 (6 bases). Per germline, CDR1 LGHNA and CDR2 YNFKEQ. V was trimmed by 0 bases and J by 3 bases, leaving 9 bases between them. The CDR3 has 14 residues. The CDR3 region is CASSQDREIYEQYF. CDR3 DNA: TGTGCCAGCAGCCAAGACCGGGAGATCTACGAGCAGTACTTC.

V and J are TRBV19 and TRBJ1-1; D possibly corresponds to TRBD1 (6 bases). Germline CDR1 reads LNHDA; CDR2 reads SQIVND (reference sequence). The CDR3 consists of 12 residues. Deletions cut 3 bases from V and 5 bases from J, with 7 bases between. The CDR3 DNA reads as TGTGCCAGTAGTATTAGGGGGACTGAAGCTTTCTTT. Translation gives CASSIRGTEAFF. The complete variable domain, with remaining parts taken from reference TRBV19 and TRBJ1-1, reads DGGITQSPKYLFRKEGQNVTLSCEQNLNHDAMYWYRQDPGQGLRLIYYSQIVNDFQKGDIAEGYSVSREKKESFPLTVTSAQKNPTAFYLCASSIRGTEAFFGQGTRLTVV.

The chain combines TRBV27 with TRBJ2-7; 8 bases are shared with TRBD2. V dropped 2 bases and J dropped 2; count of bases not matched to a gene: 5. Germline CDR1 is MNHEY and CDR2 is SMNVEV (reference sequence). The CDR3 is made up of 15 amino acids. CDR3 nucleotide sequence: TGTGCCAGCAGTTTAAATCTAGCGGGTACCTACGAGCAGTACTTC. It yields the protein CASSLNLAGTYEQYF.

This chain uses TRBV30 with TRBJ1-3, with D uncertain. The CDR3 is made up of 16 amino acids. Germline V gene data show CDR1 as GTSNPN and CDR2 as SVGIG (reference sequence). V was shortened by 5 bases and J by 0 bases, with 17 bases between the two germline ends. This CDR3 is CAWQLGPFNSGNTIYF. In DNA form, the CDR3 reads TGTGCCTGGCAGCTCGGGCCTTTTAACTCTGGAAACACCATATATTTT.

This chain joins TRBV3-1 (or the pseudogene TRBV3-2) and TRBJ1-4; D is undetermined. Germline V gene data show CDR1 as LGHDT and CDR2 as YNNKEL (reference sequence). The CDR3 extends over 14 amino acids. Trimming left V 1 base short and J 6 bases short, with 9 bases between. The CDR3 loop reads CASSQVRSDEKLFF. The CDR3 bases are TGTGCCAGCAGCCAAGTCCGGAGCGATGAAAAACTGTTTTTT.

This chain connects TRBV2 to TRBJ1-2; D is possibly TRBD1 (5 bases). The CDR3 consists of 13 residues. V was pared by 9 bases and J by 8 bases, with 19 bases between. Germline CDR1 reads SNHLY; CDR2 reads FYNNEI. The CDR3 protein is CASLGRRVRGYTF. The CDR3 bases are TGTGCCAGTTTGGGACGGCGTGTAAGGGGCTACACCTTC.

The chain combines TRBV3-1 (or the pseudogene TRBV3-2) with TRBJ2-7; the D is unclear. The CDR3 has 12 residues. Trimming removed 2 bases at V and 2 bases at J, with 4 bases between. Per the germline V gene, CDR1 is LGHDT and CDR2 is YNNKEL (reference sequence). CDR3 protein: CASSQTPYEQYF. The CDR3 coding sequence is TGTGCCAGCAGCCAAACCCCCTACGAGCAGTACTTC.

This chain links TRBV30 with TRBJ1-6; D is uncertain. V was trimmed by 5 bases and J by 10 bases, leaving 15 bases between them. The CDR3 is made up of 13 amino acids. The V gene's germline CDR1 is GTSNPN and CDR2 SVGIG (reference sequence). The CDR3 bases are TGTGCCTGGTGGAATGGCGTTCCCTCACCCCTCCACTTT. Translation gives CAWWNGVPSPLHF.

The chain couples TRBV19 to TRBJ2-1; D possibly corresponds to TRBD1 (5 bases). Trimming cost V 7 bases and J 5 bases, with 15 bases left between them. The CDR3 sequence is 14 residues long. Per the germline V gene, CDR1 is LNHDA and CDR2 is SQIVND (reference sequence). The DNA for the CDR3 is TGTGCCAGTAAGGCCGACAGCGATCACAATGAGCAGTTCTTC. It codes for CASKADSDHNEQFF.

DNA of the CDR3: TGTGCCAGCAGTTTCGGCGGTGACTATGGCTACACCTTC. This codes for CASSFGGDYGYTF. The rearrangement uses TRBV12-3 or TRBV12-4 and TRBJ1-2; D is unresolved. This CDR3 is 13 amino acids long. V was clipped by 3 bases and J by 3 bases, with 8 bases between them.

The J gene is TRBJ1-2, the V gene TRBV27; 7 bases are a match to TRBD1. From germline, CDR1 is MNHEY and CDR2 SMNVEV (reference sequence). The CDR3 sequence is 13 residues long. Trimming took 8 bases from V and 4 from J; bases not matched to a gene: 7. CDR3 in amino acids: CASGRTGLYGYTF. The CDR3 DNA sequence: TGTGCCAGCGGAAGGACAGGACTCTATGGCTACACCTTC.

CDR3 DNA: TGTGCCAGCACCTTCCCATCCGGGGGCTCTGAAGCTTTCTTT. Translation: CASTFPSGGSEAFF. J is TRBJ1-1 and V is TRBV28, with D possibly being TRBD1 (6 bases). V lost 7 bases to trimming and J lost 6 bases, with 18 bases between them. The CDR3 runs to 14 residues. Germline V gene data show CDR1 as MDHEN and CDR2 as SYDVKM.

This clone showed up just once. This chain joins TRBV7-2 and TRBJ1-3; TRBD1 might be the D (6 bases). This CDR3 is built from 15 residues. V lost 3 bases to trimming and J lost 0 bases, with 9 bases between them. Germline loops: CDR1 SGHTA, CDR2 FQGNSA. For the CDR3, the DNA is TGTGCCAGCAGCTTCGGACAGACCTCTGGAAACACCATATATTTT. This encodes CASSFGQTSGNTIYF.

The chain has TRBV12-3 or TRBV12-4 and TRBJ1-2; D is uncertain. V was clipped by 6 bases and J by 3 bases, with 8 bases between them. The CDR3 is 12 amino acids. For the CDR3, the DNA is TGTGCCAGCAGCATTACGGACTATGGCTACACCTTC. Translation gives CASSITDYGYTF.

V is TRBV24-1 and J is TRBJ1-1, with 7 bases aligning to TRBD1. The junction had 0 bases not matched to a gene; V was cut back by 8 bases and J by 1 base. CDR3 length: 12 residues. Germline lookup yields CDR1 KGHDR and CDR2 SFDVKD. DNA for the CDR3: TGTGCCACCAAGGGGGCGAACACTGAAGCTTTCTTT. Its translation: CATKGANTEAFF.

The chain is built from TRBV12-3 or TRBV12-4 and TRBJ1-2; D is uncertain. The CDR3 extends over 12 amino acids. Trimming shortened V by 3 bases and J by 6 bases, and 8 bases separated the two germline ends. The CDR3, as DNA: TGTGCCAGCAGTTTGGGTCCGGATGGCTACACCTTC. Its protein product is CASSLGPDGYTF.

The chain employs TRBV20-1 and TRBJ1-2; D remains ambiguous. In germline, CDR1 is DFQATT, CDR2 SNEGSKA (reference sequence). This CDR3 is built from 11 residues. The V end lost 6 bases, the J end lost 4 bases, and 9 bases lay between the germline ends. The chain's CDR3 is CSAAQAYGYTF. In DNA form, the CDR3 reads TGCAGTGCAGCGCAGGCCTATGGCTACACCTTC.

This clone was observed a handful of times. The chain uses TRBV2 and TRBJ1-2; D is uncertain. Germline CDR1 is SNHLY and CDR2 is FYNNEI. The CDR3 runs 14 residues. Trimming removed 8 bases from V and 4 bases from J, with 17 bases in between. The CDR3 here is CASFIGGGSYGYTF. As DNA, the CDR3 is TGTGCCAGCTTCATAGGAGGTGGCAGCTATGGCTACACCTTC.

The CDR3 nucleotides read TGTGCCAGCAGCTCCGACAGACCCTATGGCTACACCTTC. Its translation: CASSSDRPYGYTF. This chain joins TRBV3-1 (or the pseudogene TRBV3-2) and TRBJ1-2; perhaps TRBD1 as D (5 bases). The CDR3 sequence is 13 residues long. The germline V gene encodes CDR1 LGHDT and CDR2 YNNKEL (reference sequence). Trimming left V 5 bases short and J 4 bases short, with 11 bases between.

The chain carries TRBV11-3 and TRBJ2-3, with no clear D. V gave up 5 bases and J gave up 2 bases, with 5 bases separating them. The CDR3 has 12 amino acids. Germline assignment: CDR1 SGHNT and CDR2 YENEEA. The CDR3 spells CASSLYTDTQYF. DNA for the CDR3: TGTGCCAGCAGCCTTTACACAGATACGCAGTATTTT.

The chain couples TRBV7-3 to TRBJ1-4; D call uncertain. V was pared by 5 bases and J by 7 bases, with 11 bases between. This CDR3 region has 13 residues. Germline V gene data show CDR1 as SGHTA and CDR2 as FQGTGA. CDR3 DNA: TGTGCCAGCAGCCCCCAAGGATGTGAAAAACTGTTTTTT. It is translated as CASSPQGCEKLFF. The full variable domain, in which reference TRBV7-3 and TRBJ1-4 provide the parts outside the CDR3, is GAGVSQTPSNKVTEKGKYVELRCDPISGHTALYWYRQSLGQGPEFLIYFQGTGAADDSGLPNDRFFAVRPEGSVSTLKIQRTERGDSAVYLCASSPQGCEKLFFGSGTQLSVL.

The chain recombines TRBV28 with TRBJ1-2; possible D gene TRBD1, 6 bases. The CDR3 sequence is 12 residues long. V lost 7 bases, J lost 5 bases, and 11 bases lay in between. In germline, CDR1 is MDHEN, CDR2 SYDVKM. CDR3 residues: CASIKGGYGYTF. CDR3 nucleotide sequence: TGTGCCAGCATCAAGGGGGGATATGGCTACACCTTC.

The rearrangement links TRBV6-5 to TRBJ1-2, with D tentatively TRBD1 (6 bases). Deletions cut 8 bases from V and 6 bases from J, with 16 bases between. The CDR3 loop spans 13 amino acids. Germline CDR1 MNHEY, CDR2 SVGAGI. CDR3 amino acids: CASATGLVDGYTF. For the CDR3, the DNA is TGTGCCAGCGCCACAGGGCTGGTTGATGGCTACACCTTC.

The chain carries TRBV4-1 and TRBJ2-7; D perhaps matches TRBD2 (6 bases). The CDR3 runs 16 residues. Germline lookup yields CDR1 MGHRA and CDR2 YSYEKL. V was pared by 2 bases and J by 3 bases, with 17 bases between. CDR3 sequence: CASSQRRAGEFYEQYF. CDR3 coding DNA: TGCGCCAGCAGCCAAAGGCGAGCGGGTGAGTTCTACGAGCAGTACTTC.

This chain joins TRBV27 and TRBJ1-1; D might be TRBD1 (6 bases). The V end was cut by 1 base, the J end by 7 bases, with 28 bases between. The CDR3 contains 19 residues. Per germline, CDR1 MNHEY and CDR2 SMNVEV (reference sequence). CDR3 sequence: CASSLLGEGPDRNFLEAFF. Written as DNA, the CDR3 is TGTGCCAGCAGTTTATTAGGGGAAGGACCGGACAGAAACTTCCTTGAAGCTTTCTTT.

The chain recombines TRBV7-9 with TRBJ1-6; 8 nucleotides align to TRBD1. The CDR3 sequence is 16 residues long. Per the germline V gene, CDR1 is SEHNR and CDR2 is FQNEAQ (reference sequence). V shed 6 bases and J 9 bases; nucleotides not matched to a gene: 13. The CDR3 sequence: CASSSDRGYRGSPLHF. The CDR3 nucleotides read TGTGCCAGCAGTTCCGACAGGGGTTATCGTGGTTCACCCCTCCACTTT.

Concerning this clone itself: A read error may account for a junction end that differs from germline. The J gene is TRBJ2-7, the V gene TRBV3-1 (or the pseudogene TRBV3-2); 7 nucleotides match TRBD2. The CDR3 is 12 amino acids. CDR1 is LGHDT and CDR2 is YNNKEL in the germline V gene (reference sequence). CDR3 in DNA: TGTGCCAGCAGCCAAGCCTCTAGCGGCTTCCACTTC. Residues: CASSQASSGFHF.